This TCR beta chain was identified in a study of OX40 agonist ivuxolimab in advanced cancers. The overall study: Partial responses were seen in three patients, one with hepatocellular carcinoma and two with cutaneous melanoma.

Samples were taken at baseline and on day 1 of cycles 4 and 7. V dropped 3 bases and J dropped 0; count of bases not matched to a gene: 4. Germline values: CDR1 SGHTS, CDR2 YDEGEE. This CDR3 comprises 15 residues. Profiled with immunoSEQ multiplex PCR; TCRdb holds only in-frame clones, not every one. The sample yields 95,000 to 100,000 clones, about 90% seen once. Sequenced material: CD4+ or CD8+ T cells sorted from blood, taken in a trial of the OX40 agonist ivuxolimab. The rearrangement joins TRBV5-8 to TRBJ2-3; 7 nucleotides align to TRBD1. The origin of this receptor is an adult with an advanced solid tumor such as melanoma, head and neck, liver or kidney cancer. CDR3 amino acids: CASSSTGHSTDTQYF. The CDR3 coding sequence is TGTGCCAGCAGCTCGACAGGGCATAGCACAGATACGCAGTATTTT. The variable domain in full, completed from reference TRBV5-8 and TRBJ2-3, reads EAGVTQSPTHLIKTRGQQATLRCSPISGHTSVYWYQQALGLGLQFLLWYDEGEERNRGNFPPRFSGRQFPNYSSELNVNALELEDSALYLCASSSTGHSTDTQYFGPGTRLTVL.